These T cell receptor beta chains were read from a single sample in a study of CD8+ T cells in alopecia areata. The assay was immunoSEQ multiplex PCR, and TCRdb's table has in-frame clones only and misses some. Counted here are more than 100,000 clones, 86% occurring once; the ten biggest clones make up over 8.5%. Sample: CD8+ T cells sorted from blood, taken between weeks 30 and 35, from a patient treated with tofacitinib. These TCRs come from a human donor with alopecia areata. Each CDR3 is given with its conserved first and last residue. The D gene is left open where the match is weak. The size of a clone is reported for some rows only, either as once, few or many, or as a class for expanded clones.

TRBV2,once,.,TRBJ1-2,TGTGCCAGCAGTGACCTAGACAAGACGAGGGGCTACACCTTC,CASSDLDKTRGYTF
TRBV27,once,.,TRBJ2-3,TGTGCCAGCAATCTCCCGGGACGGCCAGAGTATTTT,CASNLPGRPEYF
TRBV7-6,.,.,TRBJ1-6,TGTGCCAGCAGCACGACAGATTATAATTCACCCCTCCACTTT,CASSTTDYNSPLHF
TRBV5-1,.,TRBD2,TRBJ2-1,TGCGCCAGCAGCTTCTTACCGACCGGGACTAGTAGGTGGAATGAGCAGTTCTTC,CASSFLPTGTSRWNEQFF
TRBV9,few,TRBD2,TRBJ2-7,TGTGCCAGCAGCGTAGCAGCGGGAGGCCCTAACTACGAGCAGTACTTC,CASSVAAGGPNYEQYF
TRBV29-1,.,TRBD1,TRBJ1-2,TGCAGCGTTGATAGCGAGGGGGCTCTGGTGGGCTACACCTTC,CSVDSEGALVGYTF
TRBV29-1,.,.,TRBJ1-2,TGCAGCGTTGAAGTTGGAGATTACTATGGCTACACCTTC,CSVEVGDYYGYTF
TRBV4-1,.,TRBD2,TRBJ2-1,TGCGCCAGCAGCCAAGAACCCCCACTAGCGGGAAGCGATGAGCAGTTCTTC,CASSQEPPLAGSDEQFF
TRBV7-3,.,TRBD2,TRBJ2-1,TGTGCCAGCAGCTTTCTTTCGGGACTAGACGGGAGCTCCTACAATGAGCAGTTCTTC,CASSFLSGLDGSSYNEQFF
TRBV5-6,.,.,TRBJ2-5,TGTGCCAGCAGCTTGGCTGTGGGCAGGCACCAAGAGACCCAGTACTTC,CASSLAVGRHQETQYF
TRBV29-1,.,.,TRBJ2-7,TGCAGCGTGCCGGGGGGCGGCGACGAGCAGTACTTC,CSVPGGGDEQYF
TRBV18,.,.,TRBJ2-7,TGTGCCAGCTCACAACGGGACTTCTCCTACGAGCAGTACTTC,CASSQRDFSYEQYF
TRBV6-5,.,.,TRBJ2-7,TGTGCCAGCCTGAGGGGGGACTCCTTCGAGCAGTACTTC,CASLRGDSFEQYF
TRBV29-1,few,TRBD2,TRBJ2-1,TGCAGCGTTGAAGACGGACTAGCGGGGGAGCAGTTCTTC,CSVEDGLAGEQFF
TRBV6-5,.,.,TRBJ2-7,TGTGCCAGCAGTCCCCTCAGGGACGAGCAGTACTTC,CASSPLRDEQYF
TRBV29-1,.,.,TRBJ1-1,TGCAGCGCAATTTCGACAGCGAACACTGAAGCTTTCTTT,CSAISTANTEAFF
TRBV7-2,.,TRBD2,TRBJ2-7,TGTGCCAGCAGCCCAATAGCGGGGGGCGCCCACGAGCAGTACTTC,CASSPIAGGAHEQYF
TRBV27,.,TRBD1,TRBJ2-2,TGTGCCAGCAGTCCCCGGACAGGGTCAAACACCGGGGAGCTGTTTTTT,CASSPRTGSNTGELFF
TRBV5-6,.,.,TRBJ2-2,TGTGCCAGCAGCTTTGAGGAGAACACCGGGGAGCTGTTTTTT,CASSFEENTGELFF
TRBV7-9,.,.,TRBJ1-1,TGTGCCAGCAGCGCCGGCGTGGGGGTGAGGAATGAAGCTTTCTTT,CASSAGVGVRNEAFF
TRBV5-4,.,TRBD1,TRBJ2-2,TGTGCCAGCAGCCCCAGGACAGGGGGCACCGGGGAGCTGTTTTTT,CASSPRTGGTGELFF
TRBV7-9,.,TRBD1,TRBJ1-5,TGTGCCAGCAGCTTGGAATTCGGACAGGGGAATCCGAGCAATCAGCCCCAGCATTTT,CASSLEFGQGNPSNQPQHF
TRBV27,once,.,TRBJ2-7,TGTGCCAGCAGTTTAAGCCCAAAGGGGTACGAGCAGTACTTC,CASSLSPKGYEQYF
TRBV28,.,.,TRBJ1-3,TGTGCCAGCAACCTCCGCGGAGGGGCATTTGGAAACACCATATATTTT,CASNLRGGAFGNTIYF
TRBV11-2,.,.,TRBJ2-4,TGTGCCAGCAGCTCCTACGCGGGTATTGCGGGCATTCAGTACTTC,CASSSYAGIAGIQYF
TRBV7-6,.,TRBD2,TRBJ2-1,TGTGCCAGCAGCCCACGACTAGCGGACAACAATGAGCAGTTCTTC,CASSPRLADNNEQFF
TRBV27,.,TRBD1,TRBJ2-2,TGTGCCAGCAGTTTATTCCCGGGACAGGGGGCCGGGGAGCTGTTTTTT,CASSLFPGQGAGELFF
TRBV5-5,.,TRBD1,TRBJ2-7,TGTGCCAGCAGCTTGGGACAGGGGGGCTCCTACGAGCAGTACTTC,CASSLGQGGSYEQYF
TRBV11-2,.,.,TRBJ2-2,TGTGCCAGCAGCGACACTAGTCAGGAGCTGTTTTTT,CASSDTSQELFF
TRBV6-5,.,.,TRBJ1-2,TGTGCCAGCAGCACCGGACGTGAAGGGGGCTACACCTTC,CASSTGREGGYTF
TRBV4-1,.,.,TRBJ2-3,TGCGCCAGCAGCCAAGCGGTAGGGAGAGGAGCATATACGCAGTATTTT,CASSQAVGRGAYTQYF
TRBV7-9,.,.,TRBJ2-2,TGTGCCAGCAGCCCCTCTTGGGGAAGGGGGAACACCGGGGAGCTGTTTTTT,CASSPSWGRGNTGELFF
TRBV7-2,.,.,TRBJ2-7,TGTGCCAGCACCCCGACAGTCTCCTACGAGCAGTACTTC,CASTPTVSYEQYF
TRBV27,.,.,TRBJ2-7,TGTGCCAGCAGTATCACTAGCACCGCCTACGAGCAGTACTTC,CASSITSTAYEQYF
TRBV10-2,.,TRBD1,TRBJ2-7,TGCGCCAGCAGTGAGAGGACAGGGTCCTACGAGCAGTACTTC,CASSERTGSYEQYF